Reported below is one T cell receptor beta chain. TCRdb's table, derived via immunoSEQ multiplex PCR, lists solely in-frame clones and lacks some. The table shows roughly 62,000 clones, with roughly 80% occurring only once. The germline CDR1 and CDR2 sequences are MDHEN and SYDVKM. This CDR3 is built from 15 residues. Germline trimming cut 4 bases from V and 5 bases from J; bases unmatched to any gene: 6. This sample was taken from a study of blood T cell repertoires in COVID-19. The V call is TRBV28, the J call TRBJ2-5; TRBD2 matches 11 bases. This sequence was found in a human donor in a cohort sampled during active COVID-19. Sequenced material: peripheral blood. The CDR3, as DNA: TGTGCCAGCAGTTGGAGGGGACTAGCGGCGGAGACCCAGTACTTC. It translates to CASSWRGLAAETQYF.